The entry that follows covers one T cell receptor beta chain sequence. Its cognate antigen is unknown. TCRdb's table, derived via immunoSEQ multiplex PCR, lists solely in-frame clones and lacks some. The table lists around 20,000 clones, more than 65% of them singletons, with under 2% in the top ten. This entry is derived from a study of graft-versus-host responses after intestinal transplantation. Study at large: Recipients were given multivisceral, liver-intestinal, or isolated intestinal transplants.

V was clipped by 0 bases and J by 2 bases, with 11 bases between them. From germline, CDR1 is GTSNPN and CDR2 SVGIG (reference sequence). The CDR3 consists of 14 residues. Broader study findings: Early HvG declines after transplant were associated with peak circulating GvH clone levels. GvH clones turned up in recipient marrow; some had shown up first in ileum or blood.

The chain employs TRBV30 and TRBJ2-7, with TRBD2 as a possible D gene (6 bases). The TCR comes from a human patient who received an intestinal transplant, so some T cells may come from the graft donor. Sequencing was performed on PBMCs, taken 14 days after transplant. Here the CDR3 reads CAWSVEGTPYEQYF. The CDR3 DNA reads TGTGCCTGGAGTGTAGAAGGGACTCCCTACGAGCAGTACTTC.